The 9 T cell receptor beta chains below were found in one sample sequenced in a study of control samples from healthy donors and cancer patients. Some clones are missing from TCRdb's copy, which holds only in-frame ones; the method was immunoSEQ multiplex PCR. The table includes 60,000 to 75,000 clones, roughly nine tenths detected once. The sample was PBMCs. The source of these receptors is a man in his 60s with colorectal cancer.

Here the CDR3 reads CASSLMGSSYEQYF. CDR3 nucleotides: TGTGCCAGCAGTTTAATGGGCTCCTCCTACGAGCAGTACTTC. The chain couples TRBV27 to TRBJ2-7; D gene ambiguous. With 2 bases removed from V and 0 bases from J, the gap between germline ends came to 8 bases. CDR3 length: 14 residues. The germline gives CDR1 MNHEY, CDR2 SMNVEV (reference sequence).

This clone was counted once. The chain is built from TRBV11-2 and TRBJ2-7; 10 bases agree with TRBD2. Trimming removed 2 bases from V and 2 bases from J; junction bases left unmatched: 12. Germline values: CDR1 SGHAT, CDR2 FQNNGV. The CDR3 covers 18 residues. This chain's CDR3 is CASSLMSVPAGGPYEQYF. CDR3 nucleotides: TGTGCCAGCAGCTTAATGAGTGTCCCAGCGGGGGGGCCCTACGAGCAGTACTTC.

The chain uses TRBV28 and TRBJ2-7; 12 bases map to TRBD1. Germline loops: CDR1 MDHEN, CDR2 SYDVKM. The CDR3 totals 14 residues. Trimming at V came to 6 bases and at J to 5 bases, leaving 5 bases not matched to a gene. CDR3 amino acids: CASRPGQGAHEQYF. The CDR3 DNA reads TGTGCCAGCAGACCGGGACAGGGGGCCCACGAGCAGTACTTC.

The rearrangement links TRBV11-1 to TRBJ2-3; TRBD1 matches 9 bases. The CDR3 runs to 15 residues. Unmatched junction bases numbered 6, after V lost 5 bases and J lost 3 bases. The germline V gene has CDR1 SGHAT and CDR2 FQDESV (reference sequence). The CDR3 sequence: CASSAQGARTDTQYF. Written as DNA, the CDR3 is TGTGCCAGCAGCGCACAGGGGGCGCGGACAGATACGCAGTATTTT.

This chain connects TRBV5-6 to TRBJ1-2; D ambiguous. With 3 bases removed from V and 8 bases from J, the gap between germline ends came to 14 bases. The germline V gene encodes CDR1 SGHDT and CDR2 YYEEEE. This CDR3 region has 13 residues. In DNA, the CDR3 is TGTGCCAGCAGCTCAGGTCGCTTTGGGGGCTACACCTTC. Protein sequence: CASSSGRFGGYTF.

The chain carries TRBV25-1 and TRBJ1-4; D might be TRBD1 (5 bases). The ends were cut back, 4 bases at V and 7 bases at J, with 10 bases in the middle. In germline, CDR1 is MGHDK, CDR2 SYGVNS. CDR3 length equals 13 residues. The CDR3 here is CASSGGRGEKLFF. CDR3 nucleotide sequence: TGTGCCAGCAGTGGGGGTAGGGGTGAAAAACTGTTTTTT.

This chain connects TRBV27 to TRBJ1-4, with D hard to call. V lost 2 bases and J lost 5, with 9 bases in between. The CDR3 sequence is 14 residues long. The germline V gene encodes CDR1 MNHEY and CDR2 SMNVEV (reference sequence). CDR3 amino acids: CASSLAGRNEKLFF. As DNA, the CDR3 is TGTGCCAGCAGTTTAGCAGGTAGAAATGAAAAACTGTTTTTT.

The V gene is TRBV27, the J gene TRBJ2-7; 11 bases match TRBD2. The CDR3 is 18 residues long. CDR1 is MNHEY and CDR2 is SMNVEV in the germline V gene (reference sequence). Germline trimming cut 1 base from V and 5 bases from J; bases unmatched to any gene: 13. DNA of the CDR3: TGTGCCAGCAGTTTATACAGTAGCGGGGGGGCTTCGGTAGACGAGCAGTACTTC. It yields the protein CASSLYSSGGASVDEQYF.

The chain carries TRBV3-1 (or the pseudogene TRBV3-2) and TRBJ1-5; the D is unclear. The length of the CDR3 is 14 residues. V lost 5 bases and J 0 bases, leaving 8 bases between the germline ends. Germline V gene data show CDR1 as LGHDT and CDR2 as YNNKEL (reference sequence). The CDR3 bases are TGTGCCAGCAGCTTTGGAAATAGCAATCAGCCCCAGCATTTT. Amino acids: CASSFGNSNQPQHF.